Presented here are 20 T cell receptor beta chains from one specimen sequenced in a study of T cell repertoires in cytomegalovirus infection. These TCRs are of unknown antigen specificity. TCRdb analysed the reads with MiXCR anew, one entry per CDR3 protein. The sample has 700,000 to 900,000 distinct CDR3 sequences, approximately 32% seen once. The starting material was cultured CD8+ T cells from PBMCs, obtained from culture after CMV antigen stimulation. The receptors originated from a human donor in good health (CMV status not recorded). Some clones in this sample may be carry-over from other donors' samples.

In this sample, this clonotype turned up many times. The rearrangement uses TRBV12-3 or TRBV12-4 and TRBJ2-7, with D hard to call. V was cut by 1 base and J by 6 bases, with 7 bases left in between. This CDR3 contains 12 residues. CDR3 DNA: TGTGCCAGCAGTTTAGGGCGGACCGAGCAGTACTTC. Protein: CASSLGRTEQYF.

V gene TRBV19 combines with J gene TRBJ1-5; tentative D call: TRBD1 (5 bases). The CDR3 sequence is 14 residues long. Germline V gene data show CDR1 as LNHDA and CDR2 as SQIVND (reference sequence). The V end lost 6 bases, the J end lost 3 bases, and 12 bases lay between the germline ends. In DNA, the CDR3 is TGTGCCAGTAGGACCGGGGCCCTCAATCAGCCCCAGCATTTT. This sequence encodes CASRTGALNQPQHF.

This clonotype was counted only a few times. This chain connects TRBV11-2 to TRBJ1-1; 7 bases align to TRBD1. V shed 2 bases, J shed 3 bases, and the junction held 9 bases outside the gene matches. Germline V gene lookup returns CDR1 SGHAT and CDR2 FQNNGV. The CDR3 totals 16 residues. The CDR3 protein is CASSLWGGGTDTEAFF. CDR3 nucleotides: TGTGCCAGCAGCTTATGGGGAGGGGGCACGGACACTGAAGCTTTCTTT.

This clonotype was counted a few times. V and J are TRBV7-9 and TRBJ2-2; TRBD2 is a possible D gene (5 bases). Deletions cut 1 base from V and 3 bases from J, with 6 bases between. Germline CDR1 SEHNR, CDR2 FQNEAQ (reference sequence). The CDR3 runs 14 residues. The CDR3 coding sequence is TGTGCCAGCAGCTTAGGGACTTACACCGGGGAGCTGTTTTTT. Protein sequence: CASSLGTYTGELFF.

This clonotype has a handful of counts. The chain couples TRBV6-5 to TRBJ1-6; a weak D match, TRBD1 (5 bases). The CDR3 consists of 14 residues. The V and J ends lost 7 bases and 8 bases respectively, with 15 bases between them. The germline V gene has CDR1 MNHEY and CDR2 SVGAGI. The CDR3 sequence is CASNTQGFDSPLHF. The CDR3 DNA is TGTGCCAGCAATACTCAGGGTTTCGATTCACCCCTCCACTTT.

In its sample, this clonotype was seen a few times. The chain's CDR3 is CASSLARTSGVYEQYF. CDR3 in DNA: TGTGCCAGCAGCTTAGCTAGGACTAGCGGCGTCTACGAGCAGTACTTC. This chain joins TRBV7-8 and TRBJ2-7, with 10 bases matching TRBD2. This CDR3 has 16 residues. Trimming at V came to 0 bases and at J to 3 bases, leaving 5 bases not matched to a gene. From germline, CDR1 is SGHVS and CDR2 FQNEAQ.

This clonotype was picked up a small number of times. The chain couples TRBV6-2 or TRBV6-3 to TRBJ2-1, with 9 bases matching TRBD2. With V trimmed by 8 bases and J by 5 bases, 7 bases remained unmatched. Germline V gene data show CDR1 as MNHEY and CDR2 as SVGEGT. The CDR3 has 14 amino acids. The CDR3 bases are TGTGCCAGCCTCCGGCGGGGGGGCCACAATGAGCAGTTCTTC. The encoded protein is CASLRRGGHNEQFF.

This clonotype turned up a few times. This chain links TRBV6-8 with TRBJ1-2; D might be TRBD1 (5 bases). In germline, CDR1 is MNHGY, CDR2 SAAAGT. The V gene lost 7 bases and the J gene lost 0 bases, with 24 bases spanning the gap. The CDR3 loop spans 18 amino acids. The CDR3 here is CASIRTRSGYSANYGYTF. The DNA for the CDR3 is TGTGCCAGCATTCGCACTAGATCAGGGTACAGTGCTAACTATGGCTACACCTTC.

The gene calls are TRBV19 and TRBJ2-2; the D is unclear. From germline, CDR1 is LNHDA and CDR2 SQIVND (reference sequence). The CDR3 totals 12 residues. V was cut by 8 bases and J by 8 bases, with 12 bases left in between. In nucleotides, the CDR3 is TGTGCCAGTCTGACCCCACTTGGGGAGCTGTTTTTT. This codes for CASLTPLGELFF.

The chain combines TRBV5-6 with TRBJ1-2, with unresolved D. V lost 0 bases and J lost 4, with 16 bases in between. This CDR3 contains 16 residues. Germline lookup yields CDR1 SGHDT and CDR2 YYEEEE. CDR3 amino acids: CASSLAFGGLSYGYTF. DNA for the CDR3: TGTGCCAGCAGCTTGGCCTTCGGAGGACTCAGCTATGGCTACACCTTC.

The CDR3 region is CASSYSQTRGDSYEQYF. The CDR3 DNA reads TGTGCCAGCAGTTACTCCCAGACCCGAGGGGACTCCTACGAGCAGTACTTC. The chain couples TRBV6-2 or TRBV6-3 to TRBJ2-7; D is tentatively TRBD1 or TRBD2 (5 bases each). The CDR3 has 17 amino acids. V dropped 0 bases and J dropped 0 bases, with 15 bases sitting between them. Germline loops: CDR1 MNHEY, CDR2 SVGEGT.

The chain couples TRBV4-2 to TRBJ2-1; 8 bases are shared with TRBD2. This CDR3 has 18 amino acids. The junction had 15 bases not matched to a gene; V was cut back by 1 base and J by 7 bases. Germline values: CDR1 LGHNA, CDR2 YNFKEQ. In nucleotides, the CDR3 is TGTGCCAGCAGCCAAGCTTCGGGGACTAGGGGTCCTAGGAATGAGCAGTTCTTC. Amino acids: CASSQASGTRGPRNEQFF.

At least ten counts were recorded for this clonotype. V is TRBV7-2 and J is TRBJ2-7; D is uncertain. V was cut by 1 base and J by 2 bases, with 6 bases left in between. The CDR3 is made up of 13 amino acids. The germline CDR1 and CDR2 sequences are SGHTA and FQGNSA. The chain's CDR3 is CASSLEETYEQYF. CDR3 nucleotides: TGTGCCAGCAGCTTAGAGGAGACCTACGAGCAGTACTTC.

The rearrangement uses TRBV6-5 and TRBJ2-2; possible D gene TRBD2, 7 bases. Germline values: CDR1 MNHEY, CDR2 SVGAGI. The CDR3 has 12 residues. The V gene lost 8 bases and the J gene lost 6 bases, with 10 bases spanning the gap. The CDR3 DNA follows: TGTGCCAGCCTCGGGGGGCCCGGGGAGCTGTTTTTT. It translates to CASLGGPGELFF.

This clonotype was counted a few times. The chain employs TRBV7-9 and TRBJ2-7, with 11 bases matching TRBD2. With V trimmed by 5 bases and J by 4 bases, 10 bases remained unmatched. This CDR3 region has 16 residues. The germline gives CDR1 SEHNR, CDR2 FQNEAQ (reference sequence). The CDR3 DNA reads as TGTGCCAGCAGCCGACGCTTAGCGGGGGGGCGGTACGAGCAGTACTTC. Translating it yields CASSRRLAGGRYEQYF.

The chain links TRBV13 to TRBJ2-2; the match to TRBD2 covers 7 bases. The junction had 5 bases not matched to a gene; V was cut back by 4 bases and J by 0 bases. The CDR3 length is 16 residues. Germline V lookup: CDR1 PRHDT, CDR2 FYEKMQ (reference sequence). CDR3 nucleotide sequence: TGTGCCAGCAGCTCCTCCGGGACTACGAACACCGGGGAGCTGTTTTTT. Amino acid sequence: CASSSSGTTNTGELFF.

This clonotype turned up a few times. The chain is built from TRBV12-3 or TRBV12-4 and TRBJ2-3, with D possibly matching TRBD1 (6 bases). The CDR3 sequence is 14 residues long. V shed 4 bases and J shed 5 bases, with 13 bases lying between them. CDR3 loop: CASSSGTFGDTQYF. The CDR3 DNA is TGTGCCAGCAGTTCAGGGACATTCGGAGATACGCAGTATTTT.

The chain carries TRBV5-5 and TRBJ2-1; unclear D gene. V dropped 3 bases and J dropped 8 bases, with 15 bases sitting between them. Germline V lookup: CDR1 SGHKS, CDR2 YYEKEE (reference sequence). The CDR3 is made up of 14 amino acids. In DNA form, the CDR3 reads TGTGCCAGCAGCTCGTGGGTGGCGGTCGATGAGCAGTTCTTC. Its protein is CASSSWVAVDEQFF.

This clonotype has just one count. The chain carries TRBV19 and TRBJ1-1, with D perhaps matching TRBD1 (5 bases). The germline V gene has CDR1 LNHDA and CDR2 SQIVND (reference sequence). V lost 8 bases to trimming and J lost 6 bases, with 13 bases between them. This CDR3 has 12 amino acids. The DNA of the CDR3 is TGTGCCAGTGTAACGGCGGGGGCTGAAGCTTTCTTT. Translation gives CASVTAGAEAFF.

This clonotype was counted a few times. At one boundary the junction diverges from the germline segment, which might be a read error. The chain couples TRBV19 to TRBJ2-4, with D perhaps given as TRBD1 or TRBD2 (6 bases each). Germline V gene lookup returns CDR1 LNHDA and CDR2 SQIVND (reference sequence). The CDR3 contains 15 residues. CDR3 sequence: CASSIGGTSKNIQYF. In nucleotides, the CDR3 is TGTGCCAGTAGCATAGGGGGGACAAGCAAAAACATTCAGTACTTC.